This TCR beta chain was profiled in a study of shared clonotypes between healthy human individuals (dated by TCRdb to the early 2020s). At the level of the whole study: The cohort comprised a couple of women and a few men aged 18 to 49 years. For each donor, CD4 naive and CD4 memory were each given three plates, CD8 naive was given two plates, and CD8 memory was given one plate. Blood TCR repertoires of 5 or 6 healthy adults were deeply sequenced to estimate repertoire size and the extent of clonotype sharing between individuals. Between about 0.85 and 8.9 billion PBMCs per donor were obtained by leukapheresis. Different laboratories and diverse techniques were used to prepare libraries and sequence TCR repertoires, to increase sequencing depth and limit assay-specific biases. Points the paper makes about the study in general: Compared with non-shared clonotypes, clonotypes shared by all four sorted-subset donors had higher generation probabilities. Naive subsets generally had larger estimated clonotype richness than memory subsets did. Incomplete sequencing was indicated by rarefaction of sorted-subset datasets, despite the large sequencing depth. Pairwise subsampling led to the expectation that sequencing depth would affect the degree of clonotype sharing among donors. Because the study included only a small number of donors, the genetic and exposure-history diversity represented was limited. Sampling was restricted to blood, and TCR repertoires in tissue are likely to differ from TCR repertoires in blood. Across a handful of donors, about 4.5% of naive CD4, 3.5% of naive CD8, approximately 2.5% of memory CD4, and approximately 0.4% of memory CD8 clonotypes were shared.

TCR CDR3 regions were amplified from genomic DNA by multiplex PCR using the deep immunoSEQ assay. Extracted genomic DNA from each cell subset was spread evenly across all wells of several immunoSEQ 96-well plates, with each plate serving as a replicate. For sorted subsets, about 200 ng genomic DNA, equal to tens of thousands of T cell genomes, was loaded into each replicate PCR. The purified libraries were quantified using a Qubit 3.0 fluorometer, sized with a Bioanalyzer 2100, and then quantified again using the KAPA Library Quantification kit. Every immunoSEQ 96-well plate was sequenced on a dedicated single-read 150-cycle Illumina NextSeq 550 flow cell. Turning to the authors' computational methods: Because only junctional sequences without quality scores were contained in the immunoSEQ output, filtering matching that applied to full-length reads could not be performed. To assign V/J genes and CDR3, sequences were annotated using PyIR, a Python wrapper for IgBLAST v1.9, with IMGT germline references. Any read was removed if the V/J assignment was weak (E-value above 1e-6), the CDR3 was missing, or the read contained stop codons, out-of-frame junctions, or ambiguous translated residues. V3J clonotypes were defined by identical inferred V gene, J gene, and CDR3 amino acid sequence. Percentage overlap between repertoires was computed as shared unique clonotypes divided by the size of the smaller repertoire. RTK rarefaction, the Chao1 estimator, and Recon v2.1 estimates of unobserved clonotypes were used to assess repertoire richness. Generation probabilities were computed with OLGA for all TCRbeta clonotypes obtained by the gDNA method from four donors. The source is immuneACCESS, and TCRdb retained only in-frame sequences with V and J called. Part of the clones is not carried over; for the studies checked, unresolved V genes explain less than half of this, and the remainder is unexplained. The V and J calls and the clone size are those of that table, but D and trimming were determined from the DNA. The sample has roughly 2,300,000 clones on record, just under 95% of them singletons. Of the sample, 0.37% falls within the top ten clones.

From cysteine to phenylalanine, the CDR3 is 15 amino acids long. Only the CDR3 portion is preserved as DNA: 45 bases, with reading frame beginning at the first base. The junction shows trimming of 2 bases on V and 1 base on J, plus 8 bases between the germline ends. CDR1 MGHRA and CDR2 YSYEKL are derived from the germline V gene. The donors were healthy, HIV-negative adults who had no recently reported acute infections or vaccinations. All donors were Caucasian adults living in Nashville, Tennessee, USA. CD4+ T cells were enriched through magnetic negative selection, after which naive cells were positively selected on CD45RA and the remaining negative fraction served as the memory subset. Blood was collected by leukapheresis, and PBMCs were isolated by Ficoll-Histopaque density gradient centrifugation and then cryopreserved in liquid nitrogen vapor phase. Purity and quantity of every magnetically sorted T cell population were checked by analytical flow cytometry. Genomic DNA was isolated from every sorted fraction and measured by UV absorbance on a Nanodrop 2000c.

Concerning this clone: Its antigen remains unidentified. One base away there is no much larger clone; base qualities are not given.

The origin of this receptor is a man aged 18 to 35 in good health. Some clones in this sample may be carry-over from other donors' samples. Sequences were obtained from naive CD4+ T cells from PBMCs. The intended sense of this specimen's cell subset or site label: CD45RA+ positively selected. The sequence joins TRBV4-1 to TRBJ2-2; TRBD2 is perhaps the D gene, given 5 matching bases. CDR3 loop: CASSQKAVNTGELFF. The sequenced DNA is TGCGCCAGCAGCCAAAAAGCGGTGAACACCGGGGAGCTGTTTTTT.